The 29 T cell receptor beta chains below all came from one sample that was sequenced in a study of T-cell memory formation after mild COVID-19. TCRdb fed the 5' RACE reads into MiXCR, producing one record per CDR3 protein. Here the sample spans 450,000 to 700,000 distinct CDR3 sequences, over 15% being singletons. The specimen was PBMCs or a T cell subset sorted from them (not recorded which). The receptor source for this set is an adult woman who had mild COVID-19 (a few samples of this study predate the infection). Cell type and time point are not known.

This chain joins TRBV15 and TRBJ1-5, with D maybe TRBD1 (5 bases). In germline, CDR1 is LNHNV, CDR2 YYDKDF (reference sequence). The CDR3 is made up of 17 amino acids. V lost 1 base, J lost 2 bases, and 15 bases lay in between. CDR3 nucleotide sequence: TGTGCCACCAGCAGAGGTTGGAGCTTGGGGGGCAATCAGCCCCAGCATTTT. Translating it yields CATSRGWSLGGNQPQHF.

The chain links TRBV9 to TRBJ1-2; 9 bases are a match to TRBD1. J was trimmed by 6 bases and V by 2 bases; bases with no gene match: 8. CDR3 length: 15 amino acids. Per the germline V gene, CDR1 is SGDLS and CDR2 is YYNGEE. CDR3: CASSVRPGQGDGYTF. The CDR3 DNA follows: TGTGCCAGCAGCGTCCGACCGGGACAGGGAGATGGCTACACCTTC.

The table lists this clonotype with a few counts. V is TRBV4-1 and J is TRBJ2-3, with D possibly being TRBD2 (6 bases). The ends were cut back, 0 bases at V and 2 bases at J, with 9 bases in the middle. Germline loops: CDR1 MGHRA, CDR2 YSYEKL. The CDR3 runs 15 residues. The CDR3 coding sequence is TGCGCCAGCAGCCAAGATCGGGGGTTCACAGATACGCAGTATTTT. This encodes CASSQDRGFTDTQYF.

This clonotype was observed a handful of times. The chain combines TRBV25-1 with TRBJ2-5; D might be TRBD2 (6 bases). The V end lost 2 bases, the J end lost 4 bases, and 8 bases lay between the germline ends. Looked up from germline, CDR1 is MGHDK and CDR2 is SYGVNS. This CDR3 contains 13 residues. The CDR3 DNA reads TGTGCCAGCAGTGAAGTGCGGGGAGAGACCCAGTACTTC. It translates to CASSEVRGETQYF.

V and J are TRBV2 and TRBJ1-5; D is uncertain. The CDR3 runs to 16 residues. Per germline, CDR1 SNHLY and CDR2 FYNNEI. V lost 1 base and J 4 bases, leaving 14 bases between the germline ends. Written as DNA, the CDR3 is TGTGCCAGCAGTGAAGTGAAAATCGCAACGAATCAGCCCCAGCATTTT. This codes for CASSEVKIATNQPQHF.

This clonotype was seen only a few times. V usage is TRBV24-1 and J usage is TRBJ2-2; the D is unclear. This CDR3 has 12 residues. The V gene lost 5 bases and the J gene lost 3 bases, with 3 bases spanning the gap. Germline CDR1 and CDR2: KGHDR and SFDVKD. In nucleotides, the CDR3 is TGTGCCACCAGTGCCTACACCGGGGAGCTGTTTTTT. Translated: CATSAYTGELFF.

The rearrangement joins TRBV20-1 to TRBJ2-3, with 10 bases aligning to TRBD2. The CDR3 extends over 16 amino acids. Germline CDR1 and CDR2: DFQATT and SNEGSKA (reference sequence). V gave up 1 base and J gave up 6 bases; unmatched junction bases: 10. This chain's CDR3 is CSARGGLAGERDTQYF. The CDR3 bases are TGCAGTGCTAGAGGGGGGCTAGCGGGAGAGAGGGATACGCAGTATTTT.

This sequence joins TRBV12-3 or TRBV12-4 and TRBJ1-1; D uncertain. This CDR3 has 8 residues. Trimming removed 5 bases from V and 12 bases from J, with 4 bases in between. CDR3 region: CASSGTFF. CDR3 nucleotides: TGTGCCAGCAGTGGGACTTTCTTT.

This clonotype was picked up a small number of times. The chain employs TRBV20-1 and TRBJ2-7, with 7 bases matching TRBD1. The CDR3 length is 11 residues. V lost 6 bases, J lost 9 bases, and 8 bases stayed unmatched. Germline V gene sequence: CDR1 DFQATT, CDR2 SNEGSKA (reference sequence). The CDR3 region has the DNA TGCAGTGCCACGACAGGGATGGGGCAGTACTTC. Protein sequence: CSATTGMGQYF.

The chain joins TRBV11-2 to TRBJ1-1; D unclear. V lost 7 bases and J lost 0, with 12 bases in between. CDR3 length equals 14 residues. Germline CDR1 is SGHAT and CDR2 is FQNNGV. The DNA of the CDR3 is TGTGCCAGCAAGCGGGCCTTCATGAACACTGAAGCTTTCTTT. The encoded protein is CASKRAFMNTEAFF.

This clonotype was seen a handful of times. This chain joins TRBV4-1 and TRBJ2-7; TRBD1 or TRBD2 may be the D gene (5 bases each). The germline V gene encodes CDR1 MGHRA and CDR2 YSYEKL. The V and J ends lost 5 bases and 2 bases respectively, with 13 bases between them. This CDR3 spans 14 amino acids. CDR3 in amino acids: CASSVVRDPYEQYF. CDR3 coding DNA: TGCGCCAGCAGCGTTGTCCGGGACCCCTACGAGCAGTACTTC.

This clonotype has more than one count but fewer than ten. V gene TRBV20-1 combines with J gene TRBJ2-7, with 16 bases fitting TRBD2. V trimming: 5 bases; J trimming: 3 bases; junction bases outside the gene matches: 10. Germline loops: CDR1 DFQATT, CDR2 SNEGSKA (reference sequence). The CDR3 is 17 residues long. The CDR3 sequence is CSAPGTSGGALLYEQYF. As DNA, the CDR3 is TGCAGTGCTCCTGGGACTAGCGGGGGGGCTCTTCTCTACGAGCAGTACTTC.

The chain is built from TRBV7-9 and TRBJ2-1; weak D call: TRBD2 (6 bases). The germline V gene has CDR1 SEHNR and CDR2 FQNEAQ (reference sequence). The V end was cut by 3 bases, the J end by 1 base, with 19 bases between. The length of the CDR3 is 18 residues. CDR3 region: CASSLVPGLFFSYNEQFF. For the CDR3, the DNA is TGTGCCAGCAGCTTGGTACCGGGACTCTTCTTTTCCTACAATGAGCAGTTCTTC.

The gene calls are TRBV27 and TRBJ1-5; D remains unclear. V was pared by 5 bases and J by 0 bases, with 14 bases between. Germline lookup yields CDR1 MNHEY and CDR2 SMNVEV (reference sequence). The CDR3 extends over 16 amino acids. This chain's CDR3 is CASSQSYSYSNQPQHF. CDR3 in DNA: TGTGCCAGCAGTCAAAGTTACAGCTATAGCAATCAGCCCCAGCATTTT.

This clonotype was detected ten times or more. V and J are TRBV30 and TRBJ2-1; D possibly corresponds to TRBD2 (5 bases). CDR1 is GTSNPN and CDR2 is SVGIG in the germline V gene (reference sequence). The CDR3 is 13 amino acids. Trimming removed 4 bases from V and 7 bases from J, with 14 bases in between. The CDR3 coding sequence is TGTGCCTGGATGGAGGTAGAGGAAAATGAGCAGTTCTTC. Protein sequence: CAWMEVEENEQFF.

There are many counts of this clonotype. This chain connects TRBV7-2 to TRBJ2-7; D call uncertain. CDR1 and CDR2 (germline): SGHTA, FQGNSA. This CDR3 is 14 amino acids long. V was pared by 5 bases and J by 2 bases, with 13 bases between. The CDR3 reads CASSPPGRAYEQYF. CDR3 coding DNA: TGTGCCAGCAGCCCACCCGGACGAGCCTACGAGCAGTACTTC.

This clonotype has more than one count but fewer than ten. V is TRBV4-2 and J is TRBJ2-6; 7 bases agree with TRBD2. Germline-derived CDR1 and CDR2 are LGHNA and YNFKEQ. This CDR3 has 19 amino acids. V lost 3 bases, J lost 1 base, and 12 bases stayed unmatched. CDR3 bases: TGTGCCAGCAGCCAGCAAGGACTAGTCAGAAGGTCTGGGGCCAACGTCCTGACTTTC. Translating gives CASSQQGLVRRSGANVLTF.

CDR3 in amino acids: CASSQHLGTGGADTQYF. CDR3 DNA: TGTGCCAGCAGCCAACACCTCGGGACAGGGGGAGCCGATACGCAGTATTTT. The chain recombines TRBV3-2 with TRBJ2-3; the D call TRBD1 from the table was never checked on the DNA. TRBV3-2 is a pseudogene. The length of the CDR3 is 17 residues.

This rearrangement joins TRBV6-6 to TRBJ1-3; TRBD1 might be the D (6 bases). The V end lost 2 bases, the J end lost 0 bases, and 8 bases lay between the germline ends. The CDR3 is 15 residues long. The V gene's germline CDR1 is MNHNY and CDR2 SVGAGI (reference sequence). The CDR3, as DNA: TGTGCCAGCAGTTACGACAGGCGCTCTGGAAACACCATATATTTT. Translation gives CASSYDRRSGNTIYF.

This chain uses TRBV6-5 with TRBJ1-3, with D hard to call. The CDR3 is made up of 15 amino acids. The germline CDR1 and CDR2 sequences are MNHEY and SVGAGI. Trimming cost V 5 bases and J 0 bases, with 11 bases left between them. Written as DNA, the CDR3 is TGTGCCAGCAGTAGAACCCGATCCTCTGGAAACACCATATATTTT. It yields the protein CASSRTRSSGNTIYF.

This clonotype was recorded at least ten times. The chain links TRBV7-8 to TRBJ1-5; perhaps TRBD1 as D (6 bases). There are 15 residues in the CDR3. The V and J ends lost 0 bases and 5 bases respectively, with 11 bases between them. Germline V CDR1 and CDR2: SGHVS, FQNEAQ. CDR3 sequence reads: CASSLARTAYQPQHF. The CDR3 DNA sequence: TGTGCCAGCAGCTTAGCTCGGACAGCCTATCAGCCCCAGCATTTT.

The chain uses TRBV7-2 and TRBJ1-6; D is perhaps TRBD1 (6 bases). Germline lookup yields CDR1 SGHTA and CDR2 FQGNSA. CDR3 size: 15 residues. Trimming removed 3 bases from V and 10 bases from J, with 16 bases in between. As DNA, the CDR3 is TGTGCCAGCAGCTTCGGGACACCGTCAGGATCACCCCTCCACTTT. Encoded protein: CASSFGTPSGSPLHF. The full variable domain, with the rest looked up from reference TRBV7-2 and TRBJ1-6, is GAGVSQSPSNKVTEKGKDVELRCDPISGHTALYWYRQSLGQGLEFLIYFQGNSAPDKSGLPSDRFSAERTGGSVSTLTIQRTQQEDSAVYLCASSFGTPSGSPLHFGNGTRLTVT.

The chain links TRBV5-5 to TRBJ2-1; 7 nucleotides align to TRBD1. The CDR3 totals 15 residues. Germline CDR1 and CDR2: SGHKS and YYEKEE (reference sequence). V trimming: 4 bases; J trimming: 0 bases; junction bases outside the gene matches: 4. The CDR3 sequence is CASSTYRGSYNEQFF. CDR3 in DNA: TGTGCCAGCAGCACGTACAGGGGCTCCTACAATGAGCAGTTCTTC. Based on the CDR3 plus reference TRBV5-5 and TRBJ2-1, the full variable domain is DAGVTQSPTHLIKTRGQQVTLRCSPISGHKSVSWYQQVLGQGPQFIFQYYEKEERGRGNFPDRFSARQFPNYSSELNVNALLLGDSALYLCASSTYRGSYNEQFFGPGTRLTVL.

Many counts were recorded for this clonotype. The CDR3 here is CASSQQGRGGIQYF. CDR3 nucleotides: TGTGCCAGCAGCCAACAGGGGCGGGGCGGCATTCAGTACTTC. The rearrangement joins TRBV5-4 to TRBJ2-4, with TRBD1 as a possible D gene (7 bases). The length of the CDR3 is 14 residues. Germline-derived CDR1 and CDR2 are SGHNT and YYREEE (reference sequence). V dropped 4 bases and J dropped 9 bases, with 17 bases sitting between them.

The chain has TRBV6-5 and TRBJ1-1; D gene ambiguous. The CDR3 length is 14 residues. The V end was cut by 7 bases, the J end by 1 base, with 13 bases between. Germline V lookup: CDR1 MNHEY, CDR2 SVGAGI. The CDR3 sequence: CASTKGGRNTEAFF. CDR3 in DNA: TGTGCCAGCACCAAGGGAGGGAGGAACACTGAAGCTTTCTTT.

The chain employs TRBV7-9 and TRBJ2-7, with TRBD1 matching 8 bases. J was trimmed by 0 bases and V by 5 bases; bases with no gene match: 6. The CDR3 extends over 15 amino acids. In germline, CDR1 is SEHNR, CDR2 FQNEAQ (reference sequence). The CDR3 reads CASSTGQVISYEQYF. The CDR3 DNA reads TGTGCCAGCAGCACGGGACAGGTAATCTCCTACGAGCAGTACTTC.

In this sample, this clonotype turned up a few times. The rearrangement joins TRBV20-1 to TRBJ2-2, with a weak D call TRBD1 (6 bases). Germline CDR1 reads DFQATT; CDR2 reads SNEGSKA (reference sequence). V was clipped by 5 bases and J by 0 bases, with 16 bases between them. The CDR3 contains 16 residues. DNA for the CDR3: TGCAGTGCTTACGGGACAAGGGGGACGAACACCGGGGAGCTGTTTTTT. This translates into CSAYGTRGTNTGELFF.

This chain joins TRBV4-1 and TRBJ1-1; 8 bases fit TRBD1. V shed 5 bases, J shed 7 bases, and the junction held 9 bases outside the gene matches. This CDR3 is 14 amino acids long. Germline V lookup: CDR1 MGHRA, CDR2 YSYEKL. Here the CDR3 DNA reads TGCGCCAGCAGCTCTCCAGGGGGCCGGTATGAAGCTTTCTTT. Residues: CASSSPGGRYEAFF.

This clonotype was observed a handful of times. V usage is TRBV24-1 and J usage is TRBJ2-1, with 8 bases that match TRBD2. V lost 10 bases, J lost 6 bases, and 16 bases stayed unmatched. Germline values: CDR1 KGHDR, CDR2 SFDVKD. The CDR3 loop spans 16 amino acids. CDR3 coding DNA: TGTGCCACTCTATTTACCGGGACTAGATTTCTCAATGAGCAGTTCTTC. Its translation: CATLFTGTRFLNEQFF.